The next 27 T cell receptor beta chains were all read from a single sample in a study of cytomegalovirus exposure and HLA in healthy donors. The PCR was carried out with 60 Vbeta primers and 13 Jbeta primers. Assay used: immunoSEQ multiplex PCR; TCRdb lists only in-frame clones, some missing. The table has some 120,000 clones, 9.5% seen once. The sequencing input was PBMCs. The receptors here all came from a man younger than 40 in good health and CMV-seronegative.

This clone turned up a few times. The DNA for the CDR3 is TGTGCCAGCAGCTTAGAGGTACTAGCGGGTTATGGAGAGACCCAGTACTTC. This sequence encodes CASSLEVLAGYGETQYF. This chain connects TRBV7-2 to TRBJ2-5; 9 positions match TRBD2. The CDR3 loop spans 17 amino acids. Germline CDR1 is SGHTA and CDR2 is FQGNSA. The junction had 10 bases not matched to a gene; V was cut back by 1 base and J by 4 bases.

A few counts support this clone. This chain links TRBV27 with TRBJ2-1; D is possibly TRBD2 (5 bases). The germline V and J ends were trimmed by 5 bases and 9 bases, with 23 bases remaining between them. Germline V lookup: CDR1 MNHEY, CDR2 SMNVEV (reference sequence). The CDR3 covers 16 residues. The CDR3, as DNA: TGTGCCAGCAGTCCTACACTAGTGGGCGAAGTTGGTGAGCAGTTCTTC. The encoded protein is CASSPTLVGEVGEQFF.

The chain carries TRBV7-9 and TRBJ2-5; possibly TRBD2 for D (5 bases). V was pared by 7 bases and J by 4 bases, with 19 bases between. Germline CDR1 and CDR2: SEHNR and FQNEAQ (reference sequence). The CDR3 is 15 amino acids. In DNA, the CDR3 is TGTGCCAGCATCTCCTTAGAGGGTTTAGGAGAGACCCAGTACTTC. It yields the protein CASISLEGLGETQYF.

The table lists this clone with a few counts. This chain links TRBV11-3 with TRBJ2-7; D ambiguous. Germline V gives CDR1 SGHNT, CDR2 YENEEA. Between the trimmed V and J ends, which lost 5 bases and 2 bases, there was a span of 7 bases. The CDR3 covers 12 residues. The CDR3 DNA reads as TGTGCCAGCAGCCCGGTAACCTACGAGCAGTACTTC. Amino acids: CASSPVTYEQYF.

There are a few counts of this clone. The chain recombines TRBV4-1 with TRBJ2-7; the D is unclear. The CDR3 loop spans 14 amino acids. Trimming took 0 bases from V and 2 from J, leaving 8 bases between them. The V gene's germline CDR1 is MGHRA and CDR2 YSYEKL. CDR3 sequence reads: CASSQELQTYEQYF. The CDR3 DNA sequence: TGCGCCAGCAGCCAAGAATTACAGACCTACGAGCAGTACTTC.

This clone was recorded a few times. The rearrangement links TRBV19 to TRBJ2-1; 8 bases align to TRBD2. Germline loops: CDR1 LNHDA, CDR2 SQIVND (reference sequence). The CDR3 has 16 residues. Unmatched junction bases numbered 16, after V lost 8 bases and J lost 7 bases. The CDR3, as DNA: TGTGCCAGTTCTCTCTCGGGACTCCGCGGGGGGAATGAGCAGTTCTTC. This translates into CASSLSGLRGGNEQFF.

The DNA for the CDR3 is TGCGCCAGCAGCTTGGAACAGCAGAACACTGAAGCTTTCTTT. Translation: CASSLEQQNTEAFF. The genes are TRBV5-1 and TRBJ1-1; no clear D. CDR1 SGHRS and CDR2 YFSETQ come from the germline V gene. The CDR3 covers 14 residues. Trimming left V 0 bases short and J 1 base short, with 7 bases between.

This clone has a handful of counts. This rearrangement joins TRBV6-1 to TRBJ1-5; maybe TRBD1 (6 bases). The CDR3 consists of 14 residues. V was cut by 10 bases and J by 2 bases, with 15 bases left in between. CDR1 MNHNS and CDR2 SASEGT come from the germline V gene. In DNA, the CDR3 is TGTGCCACCTCAACGGGACAAGGCAATCAGCCCCAGCATTTT. Its translation is CATSTGQGNQPQHF.

This clone was observed a handful of times. This chain links TRBV7-6 with TRBJ1-1, with D perhaps matching TRBD1 (5 bases). The CDR3 sequence is 14 residues long. The germline CDR1 and CDR2 sequences are SGHVS and FNYEAQ. V lost 3 bases to trimming and J lost 4 bases, with 12 bases between them. CDR3 sequence reads: CASSFGREGTEAFF. CDR3 coding DNA: TGTGCCAGCAGCTTTGGCAGGGAGGGCACTGAAGCTTTCTTT.

The V gene is TRBV27, the J gene TRBJ2-5; TRBD2 matches 9 bases. V was clipped by 6 bases and J by 5 bases; unmatched bases: 10. The CDR3 runs to 15 residues. CDR1 is MNHEY, CDR2 SMNVEV, per germline (reference sequence). The CDR3 DNA reads as TGTGCCAGCAGCACCGGGACTAGCAGATGGGAGACCCAGTACTTC. Protein sequence: CASSTGTSRWETQYF.

The chain is built from TRBV6-6 and TRBJ1-2; D is uncertain. There are 12 residues in the CDR3. Germline CDR1 and CDR2: MNHNY and SVGAGI (reference sequence). Trimming removed 6 bases at V and 5 bases at J, with 10 bases between. The CDR3 here is CASSLDYYGYTF. In DNA, the CDR3 is TGTGCCAGCAGCCTAGACTATTATGGCTACACCTTC.

This clone was seen more than once but under ten times. CDR3 loop: CASSSPGSSYEQYF. The CDR3 region has the DNA TGCGCCAGCAGCTCCCCCGGGTCCTCCTACGAGCAGTACTTC. The rearrangement uses TRBV4-1 and TRBJ2-7; D unresolved. This CDR3 region has 14 residues. The germline gives CDR1 MGHRA, CDR2 YSYEKL. The V end lost 5 bases, the J end lost 0 bases, and 11 bases lay between the germline ends.

A few counts support this clone. The chain uses TRBV10-3 and TRBJ2-1, with 13 bases lining up with TRBD2. The V segment lost 3 bases and the J segment 8 bases; nucleotides outside the gene matches: 7. The CDR3 covers 16 residues. Per germline, CDR1 ENHRY and CDR2 SYGVKD. The CDR3, as DNA: TGTGCCATCAGTGAACGGACTAGCGGGAGTCCCGATGAGCAGTTCTTC. Translation: CAISERTSGSPDEQFF.

The chain carries TRBV2 and TRBJ2-5; 12 bases line up with TRBD2. Germline V gene sequence: CDR1 SNHLY, CDR2 FYNNEI. This CDR3 region has 17 residues. Germline trimming cut 2 bases from V and 2 bases from J; bases unmatched to any gene: 6. This CDR3 is CASSESLAGGEQETQYF. As DNA, the CDR3 is TGTGCCAGCAGTGAATCACTAGCGGGGGGCGAACAAGAGACCCAGTACTTC.

The table lists this clone with a few counts. This rearrangement joins TRBV7-9 to TRBJ2-7, with 8 nucleotides matching TRBD1. CDR1 SEHNR and CDR2 FQNEAQ come from the germline V gene (reference sequence). CDR3 length equals 13 residues. Trimming took 3 bases from V and 7 from J; bases not matched to a gene: 5. In DNA form, the CDR3 reads TGTGCCAGCAGCTTGCAGGGGGCGGGGGAGCAGTACTTC. Residues: CASSLQGAGEQYF.

V usage is TRBV5-1 and J usage is TRBJ2-7; no definite D call. The V gene's germline CDR1 is SGHRS and CDR2 YFSETQ. There are 14 residues in the CDR3. Trimming took 0 bases from V and 6 from J, leaving 13 bases between them. The CDR3 loop reads CASSLVAQRGEQYF. CDR3 sequence (DNA): TGCGCCAGCAGCTTGGTGGCGCAACGAGGCGAGCAGTACTTC.

The chain uses TRBV5-6 and TRBJ1-2; weak D call: TRBD1 (5 bases). The CDR3 extends over 12 amino acids. Germline lookup yields CDR1 SGHDT and CDR2 YYEEEE. Trimming stripped 0 bases from V and 8 bases from J, with 8 bases between. As DNA, the CDR3 is TGTGCCAGCAGCTTGGGTAGGGGCGGCTACACCTTC. This sequence encodes CASSLGRGGYTF.

The chain uses TRBV5-4 and TRBJ1-1; no firm D call. V was shortened by 2 bases and J by 3 bases, with 14 bases between the two germline ends. Germline CDR1 is SGHNT and CDR2 is YYREEE (reference sequence). The CDR3 extends over 15 amino acids. DNA of the CDR3: TGTGCCAGCAGCTTCGGAGGGAAGGAAGACACTGAAGCTTTCTTT. This encodes CASSFGGKEDTEAFF.

This clone was recorded a few times. The chain carries TRBV28 and TRBJ1-4; D unclear. The CDR3 totals 15 residues. The V end was cut by 5 bases, the J end by 2 bases, with 12 bases between. CDR1 is MDHEN and CDR2 is SYDVKM in the germline V gene. The chain's CDR3 is CASSGSGLTNEKLFF. CDR3 in DNA: TGTGCCAGCAGTGGATCAGGTTTGACTAATGAAAAACTGTTTTTT. The full variable domain, rest sourced from reference TRBV28 and TRBJ1-4, is DVKVTQSSRYLVKRTGEKVFLECVQDMDHENMFWYRQDPGLGLRLIYFSYDVKMKEKGDIPEGYSVSREKKERFSLILESASTNQTSMYLCASSGSGLTNEKLFFGSGTQLSVL.

This clone has a handful of counts. The rearrangement links TRBV7-8 to TRBJ1-3; TRBD1 agrees at 7 bases. The CDR3 contains 19 residues. V gave up 3 bases and J gave up 2 bases; unmatched junction bases: 16. Germline CDR1 is SGHVS and CDR2 is FQNEAQ. The CDR3 sequence is CASSFVTKSDRTAGNTIYF. CDR3 nucleotide sequence: TGTGCCAGCAGCTTCGTTACCAAATCGGACAGGACTGCTGGAAACACCATATATTTT.

This clone came up a few times. The chain has TRBV5-6 and TRBJ2-7; a possible D gene is TRBD1 (6 bases). The ends were cut back, 3 bases at V and 5 bases at J, with 6 bases in the middle. CDR1 and CDR2 (germline): SGHDT, YYEEEE. CDR3 length: 11 amino acids. This chain's CDR3 is CASSYRDEQYF. Here the CDR3 DNA reads TGTGCCAGCAGCTACAGGGACGAGCAGTACTTC.

This sequence joins TRBV28 and TRBJ1-5; 7 nucleotides agree with TRBD1. J gave up 1 base and V 4 bases, and 1 base lay outside the gene matches. The CDR3 has 14 amino acids. Per the germline V gene, CDR1 is MDHEN and CDR2 is SYDVKM. The DNA for the CDR3 is TGTGCCAGCAGTTCCAGGGGGAGCAATCAGCCCCAGCATTTT. Residues: CASSSRGSNQPQHF.

J is TRBJ1-1 and V is TRBV10-3; TRBD1 might be the D (6 bases). Trimming removed 2 bases from V and 11 bases from J, with 12 bases in between. The CDR3 extends over 12 amino acids. Germline CDR1 reads ENHRY; CDR2 reads SYGVKD. In DNA, the CDR3 is TGTGCCATCAGTGAGACAGGGCTTTGGGCTTTCTTT. Encoded protein: CAISETGLWAFF.

This clone turned up a few times. The chain couples TRBV7-3 to TRBJ2-1, with 8 bases fitting TRBD1. Germline CDR1 SGHTA, CDR2 FQGTGA. Trimming at V came to 3 bases and at J to 5 bases, leaving 12 bases not matched to a gene. The CDR3 is 17 amino acids. The DNA for the CDR3 is TGTGCCAGCAGCTTCTTCCCGGGACAGGCGATACACAATGAGCAGTTCTTC. This gives the protein CASSFFPGQAIHNEQFF.

This clone came up a few times. The V call is TRBV6-4, the J call TRBJ2-7; TRBD1 matches at 12 bases. V gave up 8 bases and J gave up 5 bases; unmatched junction bases: 4. Per germline, CDR1 MRHNA and CDR2 SNTAGT. This CDR3 has 13 residues. The CDR3 loop reads CASPGQGANEQYF. DNA of the CDR3: TGTGCCAGCCCGGGACAGGGGGCCAACGAGCAGTACTTC.

On this clone itself: Other nucleotide sequences from this sample produce the same CDR3. The chain has TRBV10-3 and TRBJ2-7; 10 bases agree with TRBD1. The CDR3 is 12 residues long. Germline CDR1 reads ENHRY; CDR2 reads SYGVKD. Trimming removed 9 bases from V and 3 bases from J; junction bases left unmatched: 2. The CDR3, as DNA: TGTGCCATTGGGACAGGGGACTACGAGCAGTACTTC. Its protein is CAIGTGDYEQYF.

This clone was detected a few times. This chain uses TRBV28 with TRBJ1-2; no reliable D call. CDR1 is MDHEN, CDR2 SYDVKM, per germline. With 7 bases removed from V and 5 bases from J, the gap between germline ends came to 23 bases. This CDR3 has 16 amino acids. The DNA for the CDR3 is TGTGCCAGCATTCAAGCGGGGAGGAGGGTTGAGTATGGCTACACCTTC. Translation: CASIQAGRRVEYGYTF.